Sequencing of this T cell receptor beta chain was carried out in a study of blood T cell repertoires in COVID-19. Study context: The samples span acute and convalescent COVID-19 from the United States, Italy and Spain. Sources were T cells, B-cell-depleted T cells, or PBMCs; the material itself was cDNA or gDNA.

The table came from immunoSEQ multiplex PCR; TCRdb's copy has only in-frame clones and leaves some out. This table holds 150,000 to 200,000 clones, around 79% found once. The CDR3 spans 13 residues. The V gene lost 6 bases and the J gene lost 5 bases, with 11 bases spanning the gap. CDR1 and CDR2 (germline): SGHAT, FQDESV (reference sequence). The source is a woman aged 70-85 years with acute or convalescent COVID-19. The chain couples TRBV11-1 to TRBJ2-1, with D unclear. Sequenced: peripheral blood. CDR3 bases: TGTGCCAGCAGGCACCAACTGAACAATGAGCAGTTCTTC. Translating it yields CASRHQLNNEQFF.